These 15 T cell receptor beta chains were all obtained from the same sample, sequenced in a study of T cell repertoires in cytomegalovirus infection. TCRdb called the reads again in MiXCR, with one record for every CDR3 protein. This table has hundreds of thousands of distinct CDR3 sequences, roughly 17% appearing once. The sample taken for sequencing was PBMCs. These receptors all come from a human donor in good health (CMV status not recorded). Some clones in this sample may be carry-over from other donors' samples.

This clonotype came up a few times. The rearrangement joins TRBV29-1 to TRBJ2-5, with 7 positions matching TRBD1. CDR1 and CDR2 from the germline V gene are SQVTM and ANQGSEA. The CDR3 loop spans 13 amino acids. V lost 7 bases and J lost 2; bases outside the gene matches: 7. In nucleotides, the CDR3 is TGCAGCGCCACCGACAGGGAACAAGAGACCCAGTACTTC. Translation gives CSATDREQETQYF.

There are a few counts of this clonotype. This sequence joins TRBV6-5 and TRBJ2-7; D is ambiguous. The V and J ends lost 6 bases and 6 bases respectively, with 15 bases between them. The CDR3 covers 13 residues. CDR1 is MNHEY and CDR2 is SVGAGI in the germline V gene. The CDR3 region has the DNA TGTGCCAGCAGCCCCCAAACGACACTCGAGCAGTACTTC. This translates into CASSPQTTLEQYF.

This clonotype occurred many times. The chain employs TRBV7-2 and TRBJ2-3; 10 bases map to TRBD1. The CDR3 consists of 16 residues. V lost 5 bases and J lost 3; bases outside the gene matches: 8. Germline CDR1 is SGHTA and CDR2 is FQGNSA. CDR3 bases: TGTGCCAGCAGCGCAGGGGACAGGGGAAGTACAGATACGCAGTATTTT. This codes for CASSAGDRGSTDTQYF.

The gene calls are TRBV18 and TRBJ1-1; no clear D. V dropped 4 bases and J dropped 4 bases, with 19 bases sitting between them. The CDR3 is 16 residues long. Germline-derived CDR1 and CDR2 are KGHSH and LQKENI. Written as DNA, the CDR3 is TGTGCCAGCTCACTTAACGGGGTCCTCACGGGCACTGAAGCTTTCTTT. Translated, it gives CASSLNGVLTGTEAFF.

A word on this clonotype: A clone one base away is much larger, so this may be a read error. CDR3 DNA: TGTGCCAGAAGCCTCCGGAGAAAACCGAACACCGGGGAGCTGTTTTTT. This sequence encodes CARSLRRKPNTGELFF. This chain links TRBV7-3 with TRBJ2-2; D remains unclear. V was cut by 9 bases and J by 0 bases, with 17 bases left in between. This CDR3 has 16 amino acids. Germline V gene data show CDR1 as SGHTA and CDR2 as FQGTGA. The full variable domain, its missing parts supplied by reference TRBV7-3 and TRBJ2-2, is GAGVSQTPSNKVTEKGKYVELRCDPISGHTALYWYRQSLGQGPEFLIYFQGTGAADDSGLPNDRFFAVRPEGSVSTLKIQRTERGDSAVYLCARSLRRKPNTGELFFGEGSRLTVL.

This clonotype was picked up many times. The chain joins TRBV7-2 to TRBJ2-2; the D is unclear. The CDR3 sequence is 15 residues long. Deletions cut 1 base from V and 0 bases from J, with 6 bases between. In germline, CDR1 is SGHTA, CDR2 FQGNSA. The CDR3: CASSLEAANTGELFF. CDR3 bases: TGTGCCAGCAGCTTAGAAGCAGCGAACACCGGGGAGCTGTTTTTT.

A few counts support this clonotype. Mismatch with germline at one junction end may stem from a read error. The gene calls are TRBV20-1 and TRBJ1-1; 7 bases match TRBD1. The germline CDR1 and CDR2 sequences are DFQATT and SNEGSKA (reference sequence). The CDR3 has 12 residues. In DNA form, the CDR3 reads TGTGCCACCGGGACAGAGAACACTGAAGCTTTCTTT. Translated: CATGTENTEAFF.

This clonotype has at least ten counts. The V gene is TRBV6-6, the J gene TRBJ1-4; possibly TRBD1 for D (5 bases). The length of the CDR3 is 12 residues. CDR1 MNHNY and CDR2 SVGAGI come from the germline V gene (reference sequence). The ends were cut back, 2 bases at V and 8 bases at J, with 6 bases in the middle. The CDR3 sequence: CASSYGDEKLFF. As DNA, the CDR3 is TGTGCCAGCAGTTACGGGGACGAAAAACTGTTTTTT.

At least ten counts were recorded for this clonotype. The V and J genes are TRBV10-3 and TRBJ2-1; 8 bases agree with TRBD1. V shed 2 bases and J 4 bases; nucleotides not matched to a gene: 4. CDR3 length: 15 residues. CDR1 is ENHRY and CDR2 is SYGVKD in the germline V gene. This CDR3 reads CAISEGQGRYNEQFF. DNA of the CDR3: TGTGCCATCAGTGAGGGACAGGGAAGATACAATGAGCAGTTCTTC.

This chain connects TRBV28 to TRBJ2-2; 8 positions match TRBD1. Germline lookup yields CDR1 MDHEN and CDR2 SYDVKM. Trimming cost V 6 bases and J 6 bases; bases outside gene matches: 6. The CDR3 loop spans 14 amino acids. The CDR3 loop reads CASRRRTGPGELFF. The CDR3 DNA follows: TGTGCCAGCAGGCGACGGACAGGGCCCGGGGAGCTGTTTTTT.

This clonotype turned up a few times. The V and J genes are TRBV12-3 or TRBV12-4 and TRBJ1-5, with TRBD1 as a possible D gene (6 bases). There are 15 residues in the CDR3. Trimming took off 4 bases at V and 5 bases at J, with 15 bases between the two ends. CDR3 nucleotide sequence: TGTGCCAGCAGTTGGGGGGGGCGAGACGATCAGCCCCAGCATTTT. Its protein product is CASSWGGRDDQPQHF.

This clonotype was recorded many times. This sequence joins TRBV28 and TRBJ1-2; D is perhaps TRBD1 (5 bases). The CDR3 runs 15 residues. Trimming took off 5 bases at V and 4 bases at J, with 17 bases between the two ends. Germline lookup yields CDR1 MDHEN and CDR2 SYDVKM. The CDR3, as DNA: TGTGCCAGCAGTACTGGACAAGGTCCCAGCTATGGCTACACCTTC. It encodes CASSTGQGPSYGYTF.

This clonotype has a handful of counts. The chain uses TRBV20-1 and TRBJ2-5; maybe TRBD2 (6 bases). V was clipped by 5 bases and J by 5 bases, with 15 bases between them. Germline V gene sequence: CDR1 DFQATT, CDR2 SNEGSKA (reference sequence). This CDR3 region has 13 residues. The CDR3 bases are TGCAGTGCTGGGGGACTCCGGGGGGAGACCCAGTACTTC. As protein: CSAGGLRGETQYF.

In its sample, this clonotype was seen many times. This sequence joins TRBV19 and TRBJ1-5; D gene uncertain. The V end lost 4 bases, the J end lost 2 bases, and 6 bases lay between the germline ends. Germline CDR1 LNHDA, CDR2 SQIVND (reference sequence). The CDR3 runs 13 residues. Written as DNA, the CDR3 is TGTGCCAGTAGTAGCCAGGGCAATCAGCCCCAGCATTTT. Translation: CASSSQGNQPQHF. The entire variable domain, with the rest obtained from reference TRBV19 and TRBJ1-5, is as follows: DGGITQSPKYLFRKEGQNVTLSCEQNLNHDAMYWYRQDPGQGLRLIYYSQIVNDFQKGDIAEGYSVSREKKESFPLTVTSAQKNPTAFYLCASSSQGNQPQHFGDGTRLSIL.

The rearrangement links TRBV28 to TRBJ1-1; D is perhaps TRBD1 (6 bases). The CDR3 extends over 13 amino acids. Between the trimmed V and J ends, which lost 6 bases and 4 bases, there was a span of 12 bases. The germline V gene has CDR1 MDHEN and CDR2 SYDVKM. CDR3 residues: CASRRGGSTEAFF. CDR3 bases: TGTGCCAGCAGGAGGGGGGGGTCCACTGAAGCTTTCTTT.